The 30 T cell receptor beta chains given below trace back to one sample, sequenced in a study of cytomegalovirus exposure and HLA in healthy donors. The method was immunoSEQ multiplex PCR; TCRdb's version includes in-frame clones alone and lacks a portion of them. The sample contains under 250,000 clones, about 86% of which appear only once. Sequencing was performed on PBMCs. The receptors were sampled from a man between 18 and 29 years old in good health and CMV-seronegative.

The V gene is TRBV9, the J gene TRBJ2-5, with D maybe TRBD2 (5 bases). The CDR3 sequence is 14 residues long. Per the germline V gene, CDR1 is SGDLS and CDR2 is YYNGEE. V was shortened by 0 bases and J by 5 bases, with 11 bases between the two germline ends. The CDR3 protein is CASSVASRGETQYF. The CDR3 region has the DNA TGTGCCAGCAGCGTAGCCTCCCGCGGGGAGACCCAGTACTTC.

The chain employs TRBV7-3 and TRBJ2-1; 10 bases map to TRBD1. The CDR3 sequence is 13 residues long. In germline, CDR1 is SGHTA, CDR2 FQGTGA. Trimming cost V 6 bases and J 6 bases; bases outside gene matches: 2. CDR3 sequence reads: CASRRDRGNEQFF. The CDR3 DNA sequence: TGTGCCAGCAGGCGGGACAGGGGCAATGAGCAGTTCTTC.

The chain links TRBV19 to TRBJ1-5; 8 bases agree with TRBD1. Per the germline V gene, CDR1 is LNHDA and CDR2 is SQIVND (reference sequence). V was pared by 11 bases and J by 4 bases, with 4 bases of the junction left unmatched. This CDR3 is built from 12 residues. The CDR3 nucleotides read TGTGCCGGCAGGGGGCGTAATCAGCCCCAGCATTTT. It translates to CAGRGRNQPQHF.

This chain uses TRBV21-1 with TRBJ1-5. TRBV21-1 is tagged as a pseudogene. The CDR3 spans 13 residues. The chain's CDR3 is CASSKGGAQPQHF. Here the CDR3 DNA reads TGTGCCAGCAGCAAGGGGGGGGCTCAGCCCCAGCATTTT.

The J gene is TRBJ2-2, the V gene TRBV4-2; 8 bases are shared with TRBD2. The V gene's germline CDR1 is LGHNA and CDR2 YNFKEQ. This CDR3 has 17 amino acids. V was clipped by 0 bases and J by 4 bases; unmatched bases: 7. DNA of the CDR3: TGTGCCAGCAGCCAAGAGAGGGGGACTAGGAGCACCGGGGAGCTGTTTTTT. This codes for CASSQERGTRSTGELFF.

The CDR3 is CASTRGGEQFF. CDR3 bases: TGTGCCAGCACCAGGGGCGGCGAGCAGTTCTTC. This chain joins TRBV28 and TRBJ2-1, with D possibly TRBD1 on 6 matching bases. V gave up 7 bases and J gave up 10 bases, with 11 bases separating them. Looked up from germline, CDR1 is MDHEN and CDR2 is SYDVKM. The CDR3 is 11 amino acids.

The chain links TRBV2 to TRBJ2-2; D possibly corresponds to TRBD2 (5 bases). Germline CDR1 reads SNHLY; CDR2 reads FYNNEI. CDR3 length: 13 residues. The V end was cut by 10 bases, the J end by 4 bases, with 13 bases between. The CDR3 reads CATSGGGTGELFF. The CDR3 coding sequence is TGTGCCACGTCCGGCGGAGGCACCGGGGAGCTGTTTTTT. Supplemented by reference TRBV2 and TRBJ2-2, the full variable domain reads EPEVTQTPSHQVTQMGQEVILRCVPISNHLYFYWYRQILGQKVEFLVSFYNNEISEKSEIFDDQFSVERPDGSNFTLKIRSTKLEDSAMYFCATSGGGTGELFFGEGSRLTVL.

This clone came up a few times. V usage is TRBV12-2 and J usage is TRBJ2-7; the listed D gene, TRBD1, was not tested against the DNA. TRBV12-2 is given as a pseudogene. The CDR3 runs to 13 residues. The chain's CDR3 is CASRLVATYEQYF. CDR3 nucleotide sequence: TGTGCAAGTCGCTTAGTGGCAACATACGAGCAGTACTTC.

The CDR3 region is CASSDMGQGLYEQYF. Written as DNA, the CDR3 is TGCGCCAGCAGTGATATGGGACAGGGGTTATACGAGCAGTACTTC. The chain joins TRBV10-2 to TRBJ2-7; 10 bases line up with TRBD1. CDR3 size: 15 residues. V lost 3 bases, J lost 4 bases, and 6 bases stayed unmatched. Germline V gives CDR1 WSHSY, CDR2 SAAADI.

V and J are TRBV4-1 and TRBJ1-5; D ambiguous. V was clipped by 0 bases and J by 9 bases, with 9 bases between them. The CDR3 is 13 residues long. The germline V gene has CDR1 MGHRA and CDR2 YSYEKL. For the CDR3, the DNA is TGCGCCAGCAGCCAAGAGGGGAGGCTGCCCCAGCATTTT. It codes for CASSQEGRLPQHF.

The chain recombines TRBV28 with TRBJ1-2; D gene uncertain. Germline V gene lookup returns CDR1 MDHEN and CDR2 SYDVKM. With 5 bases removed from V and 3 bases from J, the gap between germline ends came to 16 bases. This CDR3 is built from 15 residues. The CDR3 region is CASSPLGPVYYGYTF. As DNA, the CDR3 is TGTGCCAGCAGTCCCTTGGGCCCTGTTTACTATGGCTACACCTTC.

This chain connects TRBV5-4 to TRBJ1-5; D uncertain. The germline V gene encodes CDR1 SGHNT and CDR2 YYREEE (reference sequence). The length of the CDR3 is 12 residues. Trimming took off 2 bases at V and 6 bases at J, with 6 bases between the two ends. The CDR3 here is CASSFPGQPQHF. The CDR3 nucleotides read TGTGCCAGCAGCTTTCCGGGTCAGCCCCAGCATTTT.

This chain's CDR3 is CSVATGDSGNTIYF. The CDR3 DNA is TGCAGCGTTGCGACGGGGGATTCTGGAAACACCATATATTTT. The chain combines TRBV29-1 with TRBJ1-3, with D possibly matching TRBD1 (5 bases). Trimming took off 4 bases at V and 1 base at J, with 11 bases between the two ends. The length of the CDR3 is 14 residues. CDR1 SQVTM and CDR2 ANQGSEA come from the germline V gene.

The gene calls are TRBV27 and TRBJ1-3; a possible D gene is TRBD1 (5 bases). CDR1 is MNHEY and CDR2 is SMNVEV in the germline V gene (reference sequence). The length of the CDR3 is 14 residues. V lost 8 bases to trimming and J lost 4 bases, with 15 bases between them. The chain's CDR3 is CASGALGSGNTIYF. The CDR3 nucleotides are TGTGCCAGCGGGGCTTTGGGGTCAGGAAACACCATATATTTT.

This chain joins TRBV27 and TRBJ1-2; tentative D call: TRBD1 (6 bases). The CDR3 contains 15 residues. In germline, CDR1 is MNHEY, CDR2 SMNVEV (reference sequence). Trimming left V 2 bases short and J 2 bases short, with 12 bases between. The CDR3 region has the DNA TGTGCCAGCAGTTTAAAGGGGGGGTTAAACTATGGCTACACCTTC. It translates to CASSLKGGLNYGYTF.

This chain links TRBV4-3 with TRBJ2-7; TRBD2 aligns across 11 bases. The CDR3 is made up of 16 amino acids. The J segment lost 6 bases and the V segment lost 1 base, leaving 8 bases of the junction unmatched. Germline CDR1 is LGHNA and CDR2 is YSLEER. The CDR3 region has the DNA TGCGCCAGCAGCCAAGGACTAGCGGGGTCCGGGGGCGAGCAGTACTTC. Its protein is CASSQGLAGSGGEQYF.

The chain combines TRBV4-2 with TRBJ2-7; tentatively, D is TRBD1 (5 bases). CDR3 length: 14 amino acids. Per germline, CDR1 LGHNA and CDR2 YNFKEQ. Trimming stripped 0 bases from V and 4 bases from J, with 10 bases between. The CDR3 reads CASSQDPGRYEQYF. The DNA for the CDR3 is TGTGCCAGCAGCCAAGATCCAGGGCGTTACGAGCAGTACTTC.

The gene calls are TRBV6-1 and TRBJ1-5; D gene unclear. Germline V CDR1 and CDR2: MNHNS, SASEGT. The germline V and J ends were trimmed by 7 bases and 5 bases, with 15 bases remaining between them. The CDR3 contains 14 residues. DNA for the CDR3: TGTGCCAGCATTCCCGGCGGGCACTATCAGCCCCAGCATTTT. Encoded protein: CASIPGGHYQPQHF.

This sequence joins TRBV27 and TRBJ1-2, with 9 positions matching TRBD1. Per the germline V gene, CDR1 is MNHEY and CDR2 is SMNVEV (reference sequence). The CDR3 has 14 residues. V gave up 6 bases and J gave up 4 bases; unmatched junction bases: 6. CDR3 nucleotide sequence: TGTGCCAGCAGACAAGACAGGGGGTTCTATGGCTACACCTTC. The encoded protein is CASRQDRGFYGYTF.

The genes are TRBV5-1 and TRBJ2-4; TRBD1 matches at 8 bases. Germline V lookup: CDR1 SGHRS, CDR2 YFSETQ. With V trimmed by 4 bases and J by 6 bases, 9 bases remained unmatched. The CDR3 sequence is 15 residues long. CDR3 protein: CASSPRTGIGNIQYF. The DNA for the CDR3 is TGCGCCAGCAGCCCACGGACAGGGATCGGAAACATTCAGTACTTC.

CDR3 sequence: CASSADNEQFF. The CDR3 bases are TGTGCCAGCAGCGCAGACAATGAGCAGTTCTTC. The genes are TRBV9 and TRBJ2-1; D is uncertain. The ends were cut back, 3 bases at V and 5 bases at J, with 3 bases in the middle. Germline-derived CDR1 and CDR2 are SGDLS and YYNGEE. The CDR3 contains 11 residues.

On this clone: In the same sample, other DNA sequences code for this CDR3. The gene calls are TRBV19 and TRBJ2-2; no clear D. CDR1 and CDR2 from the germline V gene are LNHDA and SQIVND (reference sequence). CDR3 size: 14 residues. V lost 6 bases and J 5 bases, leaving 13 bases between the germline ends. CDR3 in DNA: TGTGCCAGTAGCATCGCCCGAGGAACCGGGGAGCTGTTTTTT. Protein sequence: CASSIARGTGELFF.

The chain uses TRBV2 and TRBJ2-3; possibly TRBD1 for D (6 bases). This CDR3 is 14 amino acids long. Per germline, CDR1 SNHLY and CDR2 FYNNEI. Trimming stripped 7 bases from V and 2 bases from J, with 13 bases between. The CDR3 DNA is TGTGCCAGCATAATGGACAGACACACAGATACGCAGTATTTT. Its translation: CASIMDRHTDTQYF.

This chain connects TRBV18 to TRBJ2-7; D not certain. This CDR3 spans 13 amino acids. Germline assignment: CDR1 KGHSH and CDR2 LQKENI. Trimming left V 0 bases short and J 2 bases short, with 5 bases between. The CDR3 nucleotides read TGTGCCAGCTCACCACCCAACACCTACGAGCAGTACTTC. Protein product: CASSPPNTYEQYF.

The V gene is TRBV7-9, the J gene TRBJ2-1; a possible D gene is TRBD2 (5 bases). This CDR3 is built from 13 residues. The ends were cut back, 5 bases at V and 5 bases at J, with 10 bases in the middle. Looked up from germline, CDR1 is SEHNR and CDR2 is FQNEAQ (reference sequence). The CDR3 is CASSRTRDNEQFF. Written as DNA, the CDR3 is TGTGCCAGCAGCCGAACGAGGGACAATGAGCAGTTCTTC.

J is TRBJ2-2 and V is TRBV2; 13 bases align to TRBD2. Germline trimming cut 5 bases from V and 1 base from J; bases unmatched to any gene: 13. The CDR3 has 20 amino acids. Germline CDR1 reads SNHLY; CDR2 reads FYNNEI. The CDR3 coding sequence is TGTGCCAGCAGTTCCCCGGTGCTGACTAGCGGGGGGATGAACACCGGGGAGCTGTTTTTT. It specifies CASSSPVLTSGGMNTGELFF.

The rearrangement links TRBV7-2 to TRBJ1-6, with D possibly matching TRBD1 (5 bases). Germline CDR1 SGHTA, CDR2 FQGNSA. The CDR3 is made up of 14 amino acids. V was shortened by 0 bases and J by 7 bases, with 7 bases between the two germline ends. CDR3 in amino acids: CASSLAAGNSPLHF. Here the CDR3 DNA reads TGTGCCAGCAGCTTAGCGGCAGGGAATTCACCCCTCCACTTT.

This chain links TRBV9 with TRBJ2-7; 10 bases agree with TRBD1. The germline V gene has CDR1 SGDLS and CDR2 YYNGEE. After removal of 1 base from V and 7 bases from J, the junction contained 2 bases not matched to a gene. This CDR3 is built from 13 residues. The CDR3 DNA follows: TGTGCCAGCAGCGTACGGACAGGGGGGGAGCAGTACTTC. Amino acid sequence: CASSVRTGGEQYF.

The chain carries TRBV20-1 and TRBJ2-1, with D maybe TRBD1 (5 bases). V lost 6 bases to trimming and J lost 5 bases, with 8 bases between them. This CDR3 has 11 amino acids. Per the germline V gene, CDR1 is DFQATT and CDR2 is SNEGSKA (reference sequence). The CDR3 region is CSAGAHNEQFF. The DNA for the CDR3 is TGCAGTGCAGGGGCCCACAATGAGCAGTTCTTC.

The CDR3 nucleotides read TGTGCCAGCAGCCAAGAAGCCGGGAGCTATGAGACCCAGTACTTC. This gives the protein CASSQEAGSYETQYF. This chain joins TRBV14 and TRBJ2-5; D is perhaps TRBD2 (6 bases). Germline V gene sequence: CDR1 SGHDN, CDR2 FVKESK. This CDR3 region has 15 residues. Trimming removed 0 bases at V and 5 bases at J, with 13 bases between.